The 10 T cell receptor beta chains in this list originate from one sample, sequenced in a study of cytomegalovirus exposure and HLA in healthy donors. A multiplex PCR was run with 60 Vbeta primers and 13 Jbeta primers. Produced via immunoSEQ multiplex PCR; TCRdb's table is partial and in-frame only. The sample yields approximately 120,000 clones, roughly 76% seen once. The sequenced sample consisted of PBMCs. Receptors were obtained from a woman aged 50 to 65 in good health and CMV-seropositive.

CDR3 amino acids: CASSVTGTLQETQYF. CDR3 sequence (DNA): TGTGCCAGCAGTGTGACAGGGACACTTCAAGAGACCCAGTACTTC. V usage is TRBV2 and J usage is TRBJ2-5; 7 bases line up with TRBD1. Per the germline V gene, CDR1 is SNHLY and CDR2 is FYNNEI. The trim removed 4 bases at V and 2 bases at J, leaving 7 bases unmatched. The CDR3 is made up of 15 amino acids. Full variable domain (rest looked up from reference TRBV2 and TRBJ2-5): EPEVTQTPSHQVTQMGQEVILRCVPISNHLYFYWYRQILGQKVEFLVSFYNNEISEKSEIFDDQFSVERPDGSNFTLKIRSTKLEDSAMYFCASSVTGTLQETQYFGPGTRLLVL.

The chain links TRBV7-2 to TRBJ1-2; 10 bases are a match to TRBD1. The CDR3 covers 14 residues. The V segment lost 5 bases and the J segment 8 bases; nucleotides outside the gene matches: 8. Germline CDR1 is SGHTA and CDR2 is FQGNSA. DNA of the CDR3: TGTGCCAGCAGCCCCACCGGACAGGGGGGAGGCTACACCTTC. As protein: CASSPTGQGGGYTF.

This clone is judged medium-sized. The gene calls are TRBV13 and TRBJ2-7, with 11 bases matching TRBD1. CDR1 is PRHDT, CDR2 FYEKMQ, per germline (reference sequence). V shed 1 base and J 6 bases; nucleotides not matched to a gene: 2. The CDR3 contains 14 residues. The CDR3 reads CASSLEGQGGEQYF. The CDR3 region has the DNA TGTGCCAGCAGCTTAGAGGGACAGGGGGGCGAGCAGTACTTC. Full variable domain (rest looked up from reference TRBV13 and TRBJ2-7): AAGVIQSPRHLIKEKRETATLKCYPIPRHDTVYWYQQGPGQDPQFLISFYEKMQSDKGSIPDRFSAQQFSDYHSELNMSSLELGDSALYFCASSLEGQGGEQYFGPGTRLTVT.

The CDR3 loop is CASSRGNEQFF. The CDR3 DNA is TGTGCCAGCAGTAGGGGTAATGAGCAGTTCTTC. The V and J genes are TRBV6-5 and TRBJ2-1, with D perhaps matching TRBD1 (5 bases). Between the trimmed V and J ends, which lost 5 bases and 7 bases, there was a span of 6 bases. The CDR3 spans 11 residues. The germline CDR1 and CDR2 sequences are MNHEY and SVGAGI.

The chain carries TRBV6-1 and TRBJ2-6, with 7 bases identical to TRBD2. The CDR3 sequence is 17 residues long. Germline CDR1 MNHNS, CDR2 SASEGT. V dropped 3 bases and J dropped 3; count of bases not matched to a gene: 8. The CDR3 here is CASSDPPGGGGANVLTF. The CDR3 coding sequence is TGTGCCAGCAGTGACCCCCCGGGGGGAGGTGGGGCCAACGTCCTGACTTTC.

The genes are TRBV7-8 and TRBJ2-7; TRBD1 might be the D (6 bases). Germline CDR1 reads SGHVS; CDR2 reads FQNEAQ. CDR3 length: 14 residues. V was shortened by 3 bases and J by 3 bases, with 12 bases between the two germline ends. The CDR3 loop reads CASSFAGANYEQYF. The CDR3 DNA reads as TGTGCCAGCAGCTTCGCAGGGGCCAACTACGAGCAGTACTTC.

This sequence joins TRBV5-6 and TRBJ2-3; 10 bases agree with TRBD2. The CDR3 covers 16 residues. The germline CDR1 and CDR2 sequences are SGHDT and YYEEEE. V gave up 4 bases and J gave up 4 bases; unmatched junction bases: 9. The CDR3 loop is CASSSDSGGLSDTQYF. Here the CDR3 DNA reads TGTGCCAGCAGCAGCGATAGCGGGGGGTTATCAGATACGCAGTATTTT.

This clone was seen a few times. The chain has TRBV7-9 and TRBJ1-1; D possibly corresponds to TRBD1 (5 bases). The CDR3 length is 13 residues. Trimming stripped 5 bases from V and 1 base from J, with 8 bases between. CDR1 and CDR2 from the germline V gene are SEHNR and FQNEAQ (reference sequence). The chain's CDR3 is CASSATGNTEAFF. In DNA, the CDR3 is TGTGCCAGCAGCGCCACAGGGAACACTGAAGCTTTCTTT. Using reference TRBV7-9 and TRBJ1-1 for the parts outside the CDR3, the full variable domain is DTGVSQNPRHKITKRGQNVTFRCDPISEHNRLYWYRQTLGQGPEFLTYFQNEAQLEKSRLLSDRFSAERPKGSFSTLEIQRTEQGDSAMYLCASSATGNTEAFFGQGTRLTVV.

This chain uses TRBV5-1 with TRBJ1-4; no reliable D call. This CDR3 spans 14 amino acids. Germline V CDR1 and CDR2: SGHRS, YFSETQ. V lost 0 bases and J 3 bases, leaving 6 bases between the germline ends. CDR3 sequence: CASSLGGPNEKLFF. The CDR3 DNA is TGCGCCAGCAGCTTGGGAGGGCCTAATGAAAAACTGTTTTTT.

The chain joins TRBV6-1 to TRBJ1-2; TRBD1 agrees at 10 bases. The germline V gene has CDR1 MNHNS and CDR2 SASEGT. V trimming: 6 bases; J trimming: 4 bases; junction bases outside the gene matches: 5. The CDR3 runs 14 residues. CDR3 region: CASRKTGGGYGYTF. CDR3 coding DNA: TGTGCCAGCAGGAAGACAGGGGGCGGCTATGGCTACACCTTC.